This T cell receptor (beta chain) was retrieved from a study of blood T cell repertoires in COVID-19. Study-wide context: The cDNA or gDNA used as material had been derived from T cells, B-cell-depleted T cells, or PBMCs.

The V gene's germline CDR1 is SGDLS and CDR2 YYNGEE. CDR3 length equals 17 residues. V was clipped by 0 bases and J by 4 bases; unmatched bases: 10. Study processing details: For nucleated cells, counts were estimated from reference gene primer amplification. Only in-frame clones appear in the TCRdb table, and some are missing; sequencing was by immunoSEQ multiplex PCR. V and J calls and clone size follow that table, whereas D and trimming were derived from the DNA. The repertoire holds under 500,000 clones, with about 85% as singletons. Participant reports of clinical history set cohort assignment. This TCR was recovered from a woman younger than 35 with acute COVID-19. The gene calls are TRBV9 and TRBJ2-5, with 9 bases identical to TRBD2. The source material was PBMCs or T cells enriched from blood (not recorded which). The CDR3 coding sequence is TGTGCCAGCAGCGTAGGCGGGAGGGCAAGGTCGGGAGAGACCCAGTACTTC. Its protein product is CASSVGGRARSGETQYF.